This TCR beta chain appears in the sequencing data of a study of T-cell memory formation after mild COVID-19. Each CDR3 protein is one row after TCRdb ran MiXCR on the 5' RACE reads. The sample shows about 470,000 distinct CDR3 sequences, nearly 25% of them seen only once. The sequence was obtained from an adult woman who had mild COVID-19 (a few samples of this study predate the infection). Cell type and time point are not known. Sequencing used PBMCs or a T cell subset sorted from them (not recorded which).

The CDR3 region has the DNA TGTGCCAGCTCATCACAGACACCGACTAATGAAAAACTGTTTTTT. It is translated as CASSSQTPTNEKLFF. The chain carries TRBV18 and TRBJ1-4, with D unresolved. V was trimmed by 5 bases and J by 2 bases, leaving 12 bases between them. The CDR3 extends over 15 amino acids. Looked up from germline, CDR1 is KGHSH and CDR2 is LQKENI. The complete variable domain, with remaining parts taken from reference TRBV18 and TRBJ1-4, reads NAGVMQNPRHLVRRRGQEARLRCSPMKGHSHVYWYRQLPEEGLKFMVYLQKENIIDESGMPKERFSAEFPKEGPSILRIQQVVRGDSAAYFCASSSQTPTNEKLFFGSGTQLSVL.